This record concerns one T cell receptor beta chain sequence. Its antigen remains unknown. The data are from a study of response to subunit inactivated influenza vaccine. Per germline, CDR1 SGHDN and CDR2 FVKESK. This CDR3 is built from 14 residues. V lost 0 bases, J lost 5 bases, and 3 bases stayed unmatched. Study-wide results and caveats: T cells newly recruited by each seasonal influenza vaccination are few, the authors suggested.

TCRdb processed the RT-PCR reads anew with MiXCR; each CDR3 protein has one entry. The data contain hundreds of thousands of distinct CDR3 sequences, 7.6% of them singletons. The sample was PBMCs from blood, taken less than 30 months after vaccination. The sequence derives from a man between 45 and 75 years old who received an inactivated influenza vaccine. The chain joins TRBV14 to TRBJ1-2; 7 bases are a match to TRBD1. The chain's CDR3 is CASSQDQGGYGYTF. CDR3 sequence (DNA): TGTGCCAGCAGCCAAGATCAGGGGGGATATGGCTACACCTTC.